Sequencing of this T cell receptor (beta chain) was carried out in a study of cytomegalovirus exposure and HLA in healthy donors. Notes on the study in general: An apparent linkage of common viral pathogens to several of the most significant clusters emerged in a later analysis. TCR sequences were mostly rare, though some public TCRs occurred in many donors.

Comments on this clone: Antigen unknown.

The primer mix had 60 Vbeta and 13 Jbeta primers. Profiling relied on immunoSEQ multiplex PCR, and the TCRdb table lists in-frame clones only, not all of them. This repertoire shows some 100,000 clones, about 74% found once; its top ten account for roughly 2.7%. V was shortened by 0 bases and J by 3 bases, with 2 bases between the two germline ends. The CDR3 totals 12 residues. Germline-derived CDR1 and CDR2 are LNHNV and YYDKDF (reference sequence). The chain employs TRBV15 and TRBJ2-5, with D hard to call. The TCR sequence derives from a female donor in good health and CMV-seronegative. The sequencing input was PBMCs. CDR3 sequence: CATSRDKETQYF. The CDR3 region has the DNA TGTGCCACCAGCAGAGACAAAGAGACCCAGTACTTC.